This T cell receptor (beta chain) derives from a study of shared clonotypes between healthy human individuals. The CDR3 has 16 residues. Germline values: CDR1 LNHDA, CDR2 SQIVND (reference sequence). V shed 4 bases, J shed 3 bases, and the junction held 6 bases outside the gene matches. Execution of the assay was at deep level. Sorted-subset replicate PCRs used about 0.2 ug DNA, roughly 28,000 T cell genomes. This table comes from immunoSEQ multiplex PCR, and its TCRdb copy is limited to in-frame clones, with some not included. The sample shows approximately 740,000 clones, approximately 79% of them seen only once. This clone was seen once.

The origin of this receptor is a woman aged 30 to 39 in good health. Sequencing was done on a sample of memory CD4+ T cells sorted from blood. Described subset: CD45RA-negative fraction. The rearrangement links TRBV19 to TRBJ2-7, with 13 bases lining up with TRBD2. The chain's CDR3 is CASSSRTSGSNYEQYF. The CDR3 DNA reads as TGTGCCAGTAGTAGTCGGACTAGCGGGAGTAACTACGAGCAGTACTTC.